The 17 T cell receptor beta chains below come from one sample, sequenced in a study of blood T cell repertoires in COVID-19. Clones were read by immunoSEQ multiplex PCR, and TCRdb kept only the in-frame ones, dropping some. The table lists tens of thousands of clones, 90% of them singletons. The sequenced material came from peripheral blood. These receptors all come from a woman older than 75 with active or convalescent COVID-19.

The rearrangement joins TRBV15 to TRBJ1-1, with D hard to call. Deletions cut 0 bases from V and 6 bases from J, with 20 bases between. Germline-derived CDR1 and CDR2 are LNHNV and YYDKDF (reference sequence). This CDR3 spans 17 amino acids. Written as DNA, the CDR3 is TGTGCCACCAGCAGAGAATTAGGAGGCAGGTCTTTGCCTGAAGCTTTCTTT. This codes for CATSRELGGRSLPEAFF.

The CDR3 here is CASSLGAVSTYEQYF. The DNA of the CDR3 is TGTGCCAGCAGCTTGGGGGCAGTCTCGACCTACGAGCAGTACTTC. The chain links TRBV5-5 to TRBJ2-7, with D unresolved. The CDR3 loop spans 15 amino acids. Trimming cost V 0 bases and J 2 bases, with 12 bases left between them. Per the germline V gene, CDR1 is SGHKS and CDR2 is YYEKEE (reference sequence).

The chain recombines TRBV19 with TRBJ1-2, with 7 bases aligning to TRBD1. V lost 7 bases, J lost 9 bases, and 17 bases stayed unmatched. The V gene's germline CDR1 is LNHDA and CDR2 SQIVND (reference sequence). The length of the CDR3 is 15 residues. CDR3 nucleotide sequence: TGTGCCAGTAACCGTCCCGGGACAGCTCCGGTGCGCTACACCTTC. Protein sequence: CASNRPGTAPVRYTF.

The rearrangement joins TRBV29-1 to TRBJ2-1; 13 bases map to TRBD2. This CDR3 has 15 amino acids. V shed 7 bases, J shed 9 bases, and the junction held 12 bases outside the gene matches. Germline CDR1 is SQVTM and CDR2 is ANQGSEA. The chain's CDR3 is CSASTSGRSSTEQFF. CDR3 DNA sequence: TGCAGCGCTTCGACTAGCGGGAGGTCCAGCACTGAGCAGTTCTTC.

J is TRBJ2-3 and V is TRBV11-3, with D maybe TRBD1 (5 bases). The CDR3 length is 13 residues. Trimming left V 5 bases short and J 1 base short, with 7 bases between. The germline V gene has CDR1 SGHNT and CDR2 YENEEA. This CDR3 is CASSQTGTDTQYF. DNA for the CDR3: TGTGCCAGCAGCCAGACAGGCACAGATACGCAGTATTTT.

This clone has just one count. At the DNA level, this CDR3 is encoded by other sequences in the same sample as well. The chain has TRBV3-1 (or the pseudogene TRBV3-2) and TRBJ2-3; 8 nucleotides match TRBD2. Germline loops: CDR1 LGHDT, CDR2 YNNKEL (reference sequence). The CDR3 totals 15 residues. Trimming cost V 1 base and J 4 bases; bases outside gene matches: 4. In DNA, the CDR3 is TGTGCCAGCAGCCAAGGAGCGGGAGCTTCAGATACGCAGTATTTT. Translated: CASSQGAGASDTQYF.

CDR3 loop: CASSLQGWIYGYTF. The CDR3 bases are TGTGCCAGCAGTTTACAGGGCTGGATCTATGGCTACACCTTC. The V gene is TRBV28, the J gene TRBJ1-2, with D perhaps TRBD1 (5 bases). The CDR3 has 14 amino acids. V was pared by 2 bases and J by 4 bases, with 11 bases between. Germline values: CDR1 MDHEN, CDR2 SYDVKM.

V and J are TRBV28 and TRBJ1-5; 7 positions match TRBD1. J was trimmed by 1 base and V by 5 bases; bases with no gene match: 5. The CDR3 consists of 15 residues. CDR1 is MDHEN and CDR2 is SYDVKM in the germline V gene. CDR3 residues: CASSTPGQSNQPQHF. The CDR3 DNA reads TGTGCCAGCAGTACCCCGGGACAGAGCAATCAGCCCCAGCATTTT. Full variable domain (remainder filled in from reference TRBV28 and TRBJ1-5): DVKVTQSSRYLVKRTGEKVFLECVQDMDHENMFWYRQDPGLGLRLIYFSYDVKMKEKGDIPEGYSVSREKKERFSLILESASTNQTSMYLCASSTPGQSNQPQHFGDGTRLSIL.

The chain couples TRBV15 to TRBJ1-1; D call uncertain. V was shortened by 0 bases and J by 10 bases, with 15 bases between the two germline ends. Germline lookup yields CDR1 LNHNV and CDR2 YYDKDF (reference sequence). The CDR3 consists of 14 residues. The CDR3 DNA is TGTGCCACCAGCAGAGAAAGGTTAGGTGGGAGAGCTTTCTTT. Protein sequence: CATSRERLGGRAFF.

The genes are TRBV15 and TRBJ2-1, with TRBD2 matching over 14 bases. This CDR3 region has 20 residues. Germline lookup yields CDR1 LNHNV and CDR2 YYDKDF (reference sequence). V lost 1 base and J lost 1; bases outside the gene matches: 9. CDR3 region: CATSRAGTSGSTGSYNEQFF. The CDR3 bases are TGTGCCACCAGCAGAGCGGGGACTAGCGGGAGTACGGGGTCCTACAATGAGCAGTTCTTC. Drawing the rest from reference TRBV15 and TRBJ2-1, the complete variable domain is DAMVIQNPRYQVTQFGKPVTLSCSQTLNHNVMYWYQQKSSQAPKLLFHYYDKDFNNEADTPDNFQSRRPNTSFCFLDIRSPGLGDTAMYLCATSRAGTSGSTGSYNEQFFGPGTRLTVL.

V gene TRBV28 combines with J gene TRBJ1-6; D is perhaps TRBD1 (5 bases). V lost 2 bases and J lost 6, with 14 bases in between. The CDR3 runs 16 residues. CDR1 is MDHEN, CDR2 SYDVKM, per germline. CDR3 nucleotide sequence: TGTGCCAGCAGTTTACCCCCGGGGGGACCTAATTCACCCCTCCACTTT. Encoded protein: CASSLPPGGPNSPLHF. Together with reference TRBV28 and TRBJ1-6, the CDR3 gives the full variable domain: DVKVTQSSRYLVKRTGEKVFLECVQDMDHENMFWYRQDPGLGLRLIYFSYDVKMKEKGDIPEGYSVSREKKERFSLILESASTNQTSMYLCASSLPPGGPNSPLHFGNGTRLTVT.

As concerns this clone: The identical CDR3 is also encoded by other nucleotide sequences in the sample. This rearrangement joins TRBV15 to TRBJ1-1; 8 nucleotides agree with TRBD1. Germline V gene data show CDR1 as LNHNV and CDR2 as YYDKDF (reference sequence). V shed 1 base, J shed 4 bases, and the junction held 2 bases outside the gene matches. This CDR3 is built from 14 residues. The CDR3 DNA sequence: TGTGCCACCAGCAGAGGAGGACAGGGCACTGAAGCTTTCTTT. This encodes CATSRGGQGTEAFF. Full variable domain (rest looked up from reference TRBV15 and TRBJ1-1): DAMVIQNPRYQVTQFGKPVTLSCSQTLNHNVMYWYQQKSSQAPKLLFHYYDKDFNNEADTPDNFQSRRPNTSFCFLDIRSPGLGDTAMYLCATSRGGQGTEAFFGQGTRLTVV.

V usage is TRBV28 and J usage is TRBJ1-1, with 7 bases matching TRBD1. CDR1 and CDR2 (germline): MDHEN, SYDVKM. CDR3 size: 14 residues. V dropped 4 bases and J dropped 1; count of bases not matched to a gene: 3. Here the CDR3 reads CASSSGTENTEAFF. The CDR3 bases are TGTGCCAGCAGTTCCGGGACAGAGAACACTGAAGCTTTCTTT.

The chain links TRBV9 to TRBJ1-1; 9 bases agree with TRBD1. J gave up 0 bases and V 3 bases, and 3 bases lay outside the gene matches. Germline V gene data show CDR1 as SGDLS and CDR2 as YYNGEE. The CDR3 runs 15 residues. CDR3 DNA: TGTGCCAGCAGCGCCGGGACAGGGATGAACACTGAAGCTTTCTTT. The encoded protein is CASSAGTGMNTEAFF.

This clone has only one observation. This chain uses TRBV9 with TRBJ2-7, with 10 bases that match TRBD2. The CDR3 is 15 amino acids. J gave up 4 bases and V 3 bases, and 7 bases lay outside the gene matches. Looked up from germline, CDR1 is SGDLS and CDR2 is YYNGEE. The CDR3 region is CASSGPGTSAYEQYF. CDR3 coding DNA: TGTGCCAGCAGCGGACCTGGGACTAGCGCGTACGAGCAGTACTTC.

The V gene is TRBV18, the J gene TRBJ1-1; D perhaps matches TRBD1 (5 bases). V was trimmed by 2 bases and J by 3 bases, leaving 19 bases between them. CDR3 length: 17 amino acids. Germline V gives CDR1 KGHSH, CDR2 LQKENI. CDR3 nucleotides: TGTGCCAGCTCACCAACCAGGGAAACTTTGTTTGACACTGAAGCTTTCTTT. Amino acid sequence: CASSPTRETLFDTEAFF.

The chain recombines TRBV5-8 with TRBJ2-5; a possible D gene is TRBD2 (6 bases). The CDR3 consists of 15 residues. Germline V gene sequence: CDR1 SGHTS, CDR2 YDEGEE. V gave up 4 bases and J gave up 4 bases, with 17 bases separating them. The CDR3 here is CASSVMTSPPETQYF. For the CDR3, the DNA is TGTGCCAGCAGCGTGATGACTAGTCCCCCAGAGACCCAGTACTTC.